Sequencing of this T cell receptor beta chain was carried out in a study of T cell responses to AZD1222 COVID-19 vaccine (dated by TCRdb to about 2021). For the study in its entirety: TCR sequencing was performed for some 250 trial participants, of whom around 210 were given two doses of AZD1222 and around 26 were given two doses of MenACWY control vaccine. Enrollment into the trials was organized by age into subgroups of 18-55, 56-69 and 70-plus years, and those subgroups contained approximately 150, 30 and 60 TCR-sequenced participants, respectively. The full study reports these points: Epitopes outside the regions mutated in the B.1.351 and B.1.1.7 variants were reportedly recognized by nearly half of the unique spike-specific TCRs. The 56-69-year group was small, and its depth increase did not reach significance, likely because of low power. The vaccine-associated CD4 TCRs covered the entire spike protein, and the dominant responses fell in regions 160-218 and 743-854. Only six AZD1222 recipients were SARS-CoV-2 seropositive at baseline, limiting conclusions about previously exposed vaccinees. Because no samples from the day 14 peak response were available, repertoires could be characterized only after the peak T cell response. Participants were mostly white British, with more females than males. The authors suggested clonal diversity may have been underestimated. After two AZD1222 doses, spike-specific TCR breadth and depth were significantly higher than at day 0 and than in MenACWY recipients.

The CDR3 regions of human TCRbeta chains were subjected to immunosequencing. As for how the authors treated the data: TCRs in the repertoires were matched against a reference library of SARS-CoV-2-specific TCRs that had been generated with the MIRA antigen-specificity platform. Breadth was defined as the fraction of unique TCRs that were SARS-CoV-2-associated. Depth was defined as the fraction of total T cells that were SARS-CoV-2-associated. Using the MIRA data, every spike-specific TCR was mapped to the spike region that the TCR reacted to and assigned to either a CD4 or a CD8 class. Log10-transformed breadth and depth values were compared by one-way ANOVA with Sidak's multiple comparisons tests. As stored in TCRdb, this immuneACCESS dataset retains in-frame rearrangements with V and J assigned. A fraction of the clones does not appear; measured against another copy, unresolved V genes explain less than half of the discrepancy, and the remainder lacks a known reason. For V, J and clone size, that table is used; D and trimming come from the DNA. A total of 110,000 or so clones appear in this sample, 70% to 90% of them only once. The ten largest clones take up roughly 18% of the sample.

Notes on this clone: No cognate antigen has been identified for it. Base qualities are not recorded, but no much larger clone differs from it by a single base.

Taken from the germline V gene, the CDR1 and CDR2 loops are SNHLY and FYNNEI. V and J are trimmed by 6 bases and 2 bases, and the gene matches miss 7 bases of the junction. From its cysteine to its phenylalanine, the CDR3 spans 16 amino acids. Just CDR3 DNA is preserved here, 48 bases in frame from base 1. Per the publication, the time point label means: about 28 days (+/-7) after the second vaccine dose. AZD1222 recipients with second doses at about 4 weeks or about 12 weeks were pooled, because spike-specific TCR depth and breadth did not differ between schedules. Samples from vaccinated people were obtained from the UK trials COV001 and COV002, which included a single-blind randomized controlled phase 2/3 trial of AZD1222 (ChAdOx1 nCoV-19) in healthy adults. For TCRbeta chain sequencing, PBMC samples from trial participants were taken at day 0 and at day 28 after the second dose.

The V and J genes are TRBV2 and TRBJ1-6, with TRBD1 identical over 7 junction bases. The sequence was collected from an adult who received the AZD1222 COVID-19 vaccine. Sequencing used peripheral blood, obtained 28 days after the second AZD1222 dose. The sequenced DNA: TGTGCCAGCAGGTCCGGGACAGAAGCCTATAATTCACCCCTCCACTTT. Its coded protein is CASRSGTEAYNSPLHF.